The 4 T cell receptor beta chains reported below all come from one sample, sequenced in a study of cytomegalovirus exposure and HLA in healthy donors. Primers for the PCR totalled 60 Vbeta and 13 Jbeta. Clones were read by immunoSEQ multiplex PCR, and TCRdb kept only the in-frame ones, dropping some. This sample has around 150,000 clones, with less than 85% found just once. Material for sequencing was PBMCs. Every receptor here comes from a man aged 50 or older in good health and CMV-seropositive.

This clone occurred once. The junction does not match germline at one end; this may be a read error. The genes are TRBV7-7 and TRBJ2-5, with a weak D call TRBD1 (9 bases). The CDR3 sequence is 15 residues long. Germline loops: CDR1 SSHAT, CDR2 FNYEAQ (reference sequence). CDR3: CASSLAGQGTETQYF. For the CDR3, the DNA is TGTGCTAGCAGCTTAGCGGGACAGGGAACGGAGACCCAGTACTTC.

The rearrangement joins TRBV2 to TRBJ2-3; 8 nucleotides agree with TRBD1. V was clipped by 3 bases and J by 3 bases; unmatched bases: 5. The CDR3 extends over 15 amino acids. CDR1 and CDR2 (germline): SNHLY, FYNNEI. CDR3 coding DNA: TGTGCCAGCAGTGACCCAGGGGGCCGGACAGATACGCAGTATTTT. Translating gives CASSDPGGRTDTQYF.

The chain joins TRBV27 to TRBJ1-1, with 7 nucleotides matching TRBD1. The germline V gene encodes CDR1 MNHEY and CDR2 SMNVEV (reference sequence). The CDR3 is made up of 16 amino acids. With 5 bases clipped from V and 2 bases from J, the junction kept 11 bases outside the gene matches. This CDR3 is CASSPGFGTANTEAFF. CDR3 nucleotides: TGTGCCAGCAGTCCGGGGTTCGGGACAGCAAACACTGAAGCTTTCTTT.

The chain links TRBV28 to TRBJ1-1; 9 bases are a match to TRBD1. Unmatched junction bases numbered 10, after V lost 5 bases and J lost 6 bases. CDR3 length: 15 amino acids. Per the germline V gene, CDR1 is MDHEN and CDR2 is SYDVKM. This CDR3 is CASSPTLGTGSEAFF. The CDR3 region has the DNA TGTGCCAGCAGTCCCACGCTGGGGACAGGGTCTGAAGCTTTCTTT.